These 3 T cell receptor beta chains originate from one sample sequenced in a study of shared clonotypes between healthy human individuals. Data came from immunoSEQ multiplex PCR; TCRdb stores just in-frame clones and leaves some out. This sample has about 1 million clones; around 74% occur once, and the top ten carry approximately 1.5%. Sequenced: memory CD4+ T cells sorted from blood. Subset indicated: CD45RA-negative fraction. The source is a man aged 18 to 30 in good health.

The gene calls are TRBV7-3 and TRBJ1-3; D gene unclear. Germline V gene sequence: CDR1 SGHTA, CDR2 FQGTGA. This CDR3 is built from 15 residues. The germline V and J ends were trimmed by 5 bases and 4 bases, with 15 bases remaining between them. The CDR3 DNA sequence: TGTGCCAGCAGCCCCGGATCTGGCCTGGGAAACACCATATATTTT. Amino acids: CASSPGSGLGNTIYF.

J is TRBJ2-7 and V is TRBV30; no definite D call. The CDR3 runs to 14 residues. From germline, CDR1 is GTSNPN and CDR2 SVGIG (reference sequence). V was pared by 0 bases and J by 0 bases, with 9 bases between. CDR3 DNA sequence: TGTGCCTGGAGTGTACCGGCACTCTCCTACGAGCAGTACTTC. Residues: CAWSVPALSYEQYF.

This chain joins TRBV7-2 and TRBJ1-2; D is undetermined. The germline V gene has CDR1 SGHTA and CDR2 FQGNSA. This CDR3 has 15 amino acids. Trimming took 1 base from V and 4 from J, leaving 13 bases between them. For the CDR3, the DNA is TGTGCCAGCAGCTTAGGTACAACGGACGTCTATGGCTACACCTTC. It is translated as CASSLGTTDVYGYTF.